A single sample gave rise to the 25 T cell receptor beta chains below, sequenced in a study of blood T cell repertoires in COVID-19. The repertoire was sequenced with immunoSEQ multiplex PCR; TCRdb's copy has only in-frame clones and lacks some. The table has roughly 670,000 clones, 85% to 90% seen once; the top ten hold roughly 0.26%. What was sequenced was peripheral blood. The receptors come from a woman in her late teens or twenties with acute or convalescent COVID-19.

The chain combines TRBV14 with TRBJ1-3, with a possible D match to TRBD1 (5 bases). CDR1 is SGHDN, CDR2 FVKESK, per germline. Trimming shortened V by 3 bases and J by 1 base, and 10 bases separated the two germline ends. The CDR3 runs 15 residues. This CDR3 reads CASSQGGVSGNTIYF. CDR3 coding DNA: TGTGCCAGCAGCCAGGGGGGGGTATCTGGAAACACCATATATTTT.

This clone came up a few times. The chain joins TRBV28 to TRBJ1-5, with D perhaps TRBD1 (6 bases). CDR1 and CDR2 from the germline V gene are MDHEN and SYDVKM. Trimming pared 1 base from V and 2 bases from J, leaving 12 bases between. CDR3 length: 16 amino acids. The CDR3 coding sequence is TGTGCCAGCAGTTTATTCGGGGGGCGGGGCAATCAGCCCCAGCATTTT. Translated: CASSLFGGRGNQPQHF.

The chain is built from TRBV19 and TRBJ2-1; no clear D gene. Germline CDR1 LNHDA, CDR2 SQIVND (reference sequence). The CDR3 has 15 amino acids. Between the trimmed V and J ends, which lost 3 bases and 4 bases, there was a span of 13 bases. The CDR3 region has the DNA TGTGCCAGTAGTATGGAGCAAGCTTCTTACAATGAGCAGTTCTTC. It is translated as CASSMEQASYNEQFF.

The chain joins TRBV5-8 to TRBJ1-2; weak D call: TRBD1 (6 bases). Per the germline V gene, CDR1 is SGHTS and CDR2 is YDEGEE. V was trimmed by 3 bases and J by 6 bases, leaving 27 bases between them. The CDR3 covers 18 residues. The CDR3 sequence: CASSSTVAGVPLINGYTF. CDR3 nucleotides: TGTGCCAGCAGCTCCACGGTGGCAGGGGTTCCCTTAATCAATGGCTACACCTTC.

The rearrangement links TRBV7-9 to TRBJ2-3; 7 bases are a match to TRBD1. This CDR3 has 16 residues. CDR1 and CDR2 from the germline V gene are SEHNR and FQNEAQ (reference sequence). Germline trimming cut 5 bases from V and 5 bases from J; bases unmatched to any gene: 13. The CDR3 spells CASSPTRGFIGDTQYF. For the CDR3, the DNA is TGTGCCAGCAGCCCTACCAGGGGGTTCATCGGAGATACGCAGTATTTT.

The V call is TRBV3-1 (or the pseudogene TRBV3-2), the J call TRBJ1-1, with D possibly being TRBD1 (5 bases). The germline V and J ends were trimmed by 3 bases and 6 bases, with 14 bases remaining between them. The germline V gene has CDR1 LGHDT and CDR2 YNNKEL (reference sequence). The CDR3 has 14 amino acids. CDR3 nucleotides: TGTGCCAGCAGCCACCCTTGGTGGGGCGCTGAAGCTTTCTTT. Encoded protein: CASSHPWWGAEAFF.

This clone was found once. The rearrangement joins TRBV7-5 to TRBJ1-4; the D call TRBD1 from the table was never checked on the DNA. TRBV7-5 is marked as a pseudogene. The CDR3 is made up of 15 amino acids. The CDR3 nucleotides are TGTGCCAGAAGCTTAGGGACAGGGGTACTGAGGAAACTGTTTTTT. It codes for CARSLGTGVLRKLFF.

The chain has TRBV12-5 and TRBJ1-1; unclear D gene. The CDR3 spans 14 residues. V was shortened by 0 bases and J by 0 bases, with 5 bases between the two germline ends. The germline V gene encodes CDR1 LGHNT and CDR2 FRNRAP. CDR3 DNA: TGTGCTAGTGGTTTGGTAAATATGAACACTGAAGCTTTCTTT. Translated: CASGLVNMNTEAFF.

J is TRBJ1-1 and V is TRBV6-2 or TRBV6-3; tentative D call: TRBD1 (5 bases). The CDR3 loop spans 14 amino acids. Germline V gene sequence: CDR1 MNHEY, CDR2 SVGEGT. V was trimmed by 6 bases and J by 1 base, leaving 12 bases between them. The CDR3 sequence is CASSGQQGNTEAFF. The DNA for the CDR3 is TGTGCCAGCAGCGGCCAGCAGGGGAACACTGAAGCTTTCTTT.

This chain uses TRBV18 with TRBJ1-4; D gene unclear. Trimming pared 1 base from V and 8 bases from J, leaving 5 bases between. The CDR3 consists of 12 residues. In germline, CDR1 is KGHSH, CDR2 LQKENI. CDR3 amino acids: CASSPLREKLFF. CDR3 DNA sequence: TGTGCCAGCTCACCACTACGGGAAAAACTGTTTTTT.

This chain joins TRBV3-1 (or the pseudogene TRBV3-2) and TRBJ2-1; possible D gene TRBD2, 5 bases. Per germline, CDR1 LGHDT and CDR2 YNNKEL (reference sequence). V lost 0 bases to trimming and J lost 5 bases, with 14 bases between them. The CDR3 runs to 16 residues. The CDR3 DNA sequence: TGTGCCAGCAGCCAAGAGGCCCTAGAGCGGAACAATGAGCAGTTCTTC. This encodes CASSQEALERNNEQFF.

The chain employs TRBV6-5 and TRBJ2-5; 10 bases are shared with TRBD2. The CDR3 spans 15 residues. Per the germline V gene, CDR1 is MNHEY and CDR2 is SVGAGI. The J segment lost 5 bases and the V segment lost 7 bases, leaving 10 bases of the junction unmatched. The chain's CDR3 is CASKRAGGPLETQYF. The CDR3 DNA is TGTGCCAGCAAAAGAGCGGGGGGGCCCCTTGAGACCCAGTACTTC.

This chain uses TRBV18 with TRBJ2-4; D gene unclear. Trimming took 2 bases from V and 9 from J, leaving 14 bases between them. The length of the CDR3 is 14 residues. Germline assignment: CDR1 KGHSH and CDR2 LQKENI. In nucleotides, the CDR3 is TGTGCCAGCTCACCAGGAAGAGTCCCAGGCATTCAGTACTTC. This codes for CASSPGRVPGIQYF.

This sequence joins TRBV10-3 and TRBJ1-3; D perhaps matches TRBD1 (5 bases). CDR3 size: 15 residues. V lost 5 bases to trimming and J lost 0 bases, with 11 bases between them. The germline V gene has CDR1 ENHRY and CDR2 SYGVKD. CDR3 in DNA: TGTGCCATCAGTACCAAGGACACCTCTGGAAACACCATATATTTT. It yields the protein CAISTKDTSGNTIYF.

This clone has a single count. The chain employs TRBV4-1 and TRBJ2-2; TRBD1 agrees at 9 bases. Looked up from germline, CDR1 is MGHRA and CDR2 is YSYEKL. The V segment lost 4 bases and the J segment 3 bases; nucleotides outside the gene matches: 12. This CDR3 has 18 residues. CDR3: CASSPLPGQGWDTGELFF. The CDR3 DNA sequence: TGCGCCAGCAGCCCTCTACCCGGACAGGGGTGGGACACCGGGGAGCTGTTTTTT.

The V and J genes are TRBV7-9 and TRBJ2-7, with TRBD1 as a possible D gene (5 bases). The germline V and J ends were trimmed by 4 bases and 2 bases, with 12 bases remaining between them. This CDR3 is built from 14 residues. CDR1 and CDR2 (germline): SEHNR, FQNEAQ (reference sequence). The CDR3 bases are TGTGCCAGCAGCTCGTCTGTGGGGCCCTACGAGCAGTACTTC. Protein product: CASSSSVGPYEQYF.

The CDR3 here is CASSASGTGNSPLHF. For the CDR3, the DNA is TGTGCCAGCAGTGCCTCCGGGACAGGGAACTCACCCCTCCACTTT. The chain recombines TRBV9 with TRBJ1-6; the match to TRBD1 covers 9 bases. Germline V gene sequence: CDR1 SGDLS, CDR2 YYNGEE. V was clipped by 5 bases and J by 10 bases; unmatched bases: 10. The CDR3 length is 15 residues.

The V call is TRBV12-3 or TRBV12-4, the J call TRBJ1-6; D is uncertain. The CDR3 contains 13 residues. Trimming took 8 bases from V and 7 from J, leaving 12 bases between them. CDR3 sequence reads: CASGLRGNSPLHF. Here the CDR3 DNA reads TGTGCCAGCGGCCTCCGGGGAAATTCACCCCTCCACTTT.

The CDR3 loop is CASSYSGQGPFVYGYTF. CDR3 coding DNA: TGTGCCAGCAGCTATTCGGGACAGGGTCCGTTTGTCTATGGCTACACCTTC. This chain uses TRBV7-9 with TRBJ1-2; TRBD1 matches 9 bases. With V trimmed by 4 bases and J by 4 bases, 13 bases remained unmatched. CDR1 and CDR2 (germline): SEHNR, FQNEAQ (reference sequence). This CDR3 has 17 amino acids.

The chain recombines TRBV6-7 with TRBJ1-5, with 7 positions matching TRBD1. TRBV6-7 is placed among ORFs of uncertain function. This CDR3 has 17 residues. The trim removed 2 bases at V and 2 bases at J, leaving 9 bases unmatched. CDR3 sequence: CASSYGQGGNGNQPQHF. In DNA, the CDR3 is TGTGCCAGCAGTTACGGGCAGGGGGGAAACGGCAATCAGCCCCAGCATTTT.

The chain has TRBV18 and TRBJ1-1; tentative D call: TRBD1 (6 bases). The CDR3 has 15 amino acids. Germline V CDR1 and CDR2: KGHSH, LQKENI. V lost 6 bases to trimming and J lost 4 bases, with 18 bases between them. CDR3 amino acids: CASSHGQGGFTEAFF. The CDR3 DNA follows: TGTGCCAGCTCCCACGGACAAGGGGGATTCACTGAAGCTTTCTTT.

The genes are TRBV29-1 and TRBJ1-2, with 8 bases that match TRBD1. V shed 4 bases, J shed 8 bases, and the junction held 3 bases outside the gene matches. Germline CDR1 is SQVTM and CDR2 is ANQGSEA. The CDR3 sequence is 11 residues long. CDR3 amino acids: CSVADRVGYTF. The CDR3 DNA follows: TGCAGCGTTGCGGACAGGGTGGGCTACACCTTC.

This sequence joins TRBV28 and TRBJ1-5, with 8 bases identical to TRBD1. Germline lookup yields CDR1 MDHEN and CDR2 SYDVKM. The ends lost 7 bases at V and 4 bases at J; junction bases unmatched: 9. The CDR3 has 15 residues. DNA of the CDR3: TGTGCCAGCATCCCTGGGGGACAGGCGAATCAGCCCCAGCATTTT. This gives the protein CASIPGGQANQPQHF.

This rearrangement joins TRBV7-6 to TRBJ2-2; 8 bases are shared with TRBD2. The V gene end was trimmed by 2 bases and the J gene end by 4 bases; junction bases not matched to a gene: 3. The CDR3 consists of 15 residues. The germline CDR1 and CDR2 sequences are SGHVS and FNYEAQ. Here the CDR3 DNA reads TGTGCCAGCAGCTTATTCGGGGGGGCCACCGGGGAGCTGTTTTTT. Translation gives CASSLFGGATGELFF.

This chain connects TRBV7-9 to TRBJ1-4, with D maybe TRBD1 (6 bases). The V end lost 5 bases, the J end lost 3 bases, and 13 bases lay between the germline ends. Looked up from germline, CDR1 is SEHNR and CDR2 is FQNEAQ (reference sequence). The CDR3 extends over 15 amino acids. The CDR3 loop is CASSHAGAPNEKLFF. The CDR3 region has the DNA TGTGCCAGCAGCCACGCGGGGGCCCCTAATGAAAAACTGTTTTTT.